This entry describes one T cell receptor (beta chain). Its specific antigen is unknown. Per-base quality was not reported, and no clone a single base away is much larger than it. The sample belongs to a study of shared clonotypes between healthy human individuals (TCRdb year 2020). Describing the broader study: Three men and a couple of women, aged 18 to 49 years, made up the cohort. To increase sequencing depth and limit assay-specific biases, TCR repertoire library preparation and sequencing were carried out by different laboratories using diverse techniques. Leukapheresis yielded between about 0.85 and 10 billion PBMCs per donor. To estimate repertoire size and how much clonotype sharing occurs between individuals, the study deeply sequenced the blood TCR repertoires of five healthy adults. For each donor, three plates each were used for CD4 naive and CD4 memory, two plates were used for CD8 naive, and one plate was used for CD8 memory.

Using the deep immunoSEQ assay, TCR CDR3 regions were amplified from genomic DNA by multiplex PCR. For each cell subset, the extracted genomic DNA was distributed evenly across all wells of several immunoSEQ 96-well plates, and each plate served as one replicate. For sorted subsets, about 200 ng genomic DNA, equal to 30,000 or so T cell genomes, was loaded into each replicate PCR. The purified libraries were quantified using a Qubit 3.0 fluorometer, sized with a Bioanalyzer 2100, and then quantified again using the KAPA Library Quantification kit. A separate single-read 150-cycle Illumina NextSeq 550 flow cell was used to sequence each immunoSEQ 96-well plate. The original pipeline was this. The immunoSEQ output contained only junctional sequences without quality scores, so filtering could not match that applied to full-length reads. To assign V/J genes and CDR3, sequences were annotated using PyIR, a Python wrapper for IgBLAST v1.9, with IMGT germline references. Reads were filtered out if the reads had weak V/J assignments (E-value above 1e-6), no CDR3, stop codons, out-of-frame junctions, or ambiguous translated residues. V3J clonotypes were defined by identical inferred V gene, J gene, and CDR3 amino acid sequence. Percentage overlap between repertoires was computed as shared unique clonotypes divided by the size of the smaller repertoire. RTK rarefaction, the Chao1 estimator, and Recon v2.1 estimates of unobserved clonotypes were used to assess repertoire richness. Generation probabilities for all TCRbeta clonotypes obtained by the gDNA method from several donors were computed using OLGA. TCRdb holds this immuneACCESS table with in-frame rearrangements only. Some clones are missing; in checked studies, unresolved V genes explain under half, and the rest has no known cause. The V and J calls and clone size come from that table; D and trimming were worked out from the DNA. This sample comprises under 1,900,000 clones, approximately 98.5% of them detected only once. Roughly 0.35% of the sample is taken by the ten largest.

Broader findings and caveats from the paper: Sharing across a few donors was observed for about 5% of naive CD4, about 4% of naive CD8, around 2.5% of memory CD4, and about 0.38% of memory CD8 clonotypes. Naive subsets generally had larger estimated clonotype richness than memory subsets. Incomplete sequencing was indicated by rarefaction of sorted-subset datasets, despite the large sequencing depth. Because the study included only a small number of donors, the genetic and exposure-history diversity represented was limited. Pairwise subsampling led to the expectation that sequencing depth would affect the degree of clonotype sharing among donors. Compared with non-shared clonotypes, the clonotypes found in all four sorted-subset donors had higher generation probabilities. Sampling was restricted to blood, and TCR repertoires in tissue are likely to differ from TCR repertoires in blood.

The CDR3 numbers 13 residues from cysteine through phenylalanine. Only the CDR3 region is kept as DNA, spanning 39 bases read in frame from base 1. Looking up the germline V gene yields CDR1 MDHEN and CDR2 SYDVKM. The donors were healthy, HIV-negative adults with no recently reported acute infections or vaccinations. Only Caucasian adults living in Nashville, Tennessee, USA were represented among the donors. CD4+ T cells were enriched by magnetic negative selection; naive cells were then positively selected on CD45RA, and the negative fraction formed the memory subset. After blood collection by leukapheresis, PBMCs were isolated using Ficoll-Histopaque density gradient centrifugation and then cryopreserved in the vapor phase of liquid nitrogen. Analytical flow cytometry was used to check the purity and quantity of each magnetically sorted T cell population. Genomic DNA was isolated from each sorted fraction and quantified by UV absorbance on a Nanodrop 2000c.

The specimen was naive CD4+ T cells sorted from blood. The cell subset or site label on this specimen signifies: CD45RA+ positively selected. The TCR was taken from a man aged 25 to 40 in good health. This receptor chain uses TRBV28 and TRBJ2-7, with no confident D gene call. The DNA is as follows: TGTGCGGCATATATAAGGTCCAGCTACGAGCAGTACTTC. It encodes CAAYIRSSYEQYF.